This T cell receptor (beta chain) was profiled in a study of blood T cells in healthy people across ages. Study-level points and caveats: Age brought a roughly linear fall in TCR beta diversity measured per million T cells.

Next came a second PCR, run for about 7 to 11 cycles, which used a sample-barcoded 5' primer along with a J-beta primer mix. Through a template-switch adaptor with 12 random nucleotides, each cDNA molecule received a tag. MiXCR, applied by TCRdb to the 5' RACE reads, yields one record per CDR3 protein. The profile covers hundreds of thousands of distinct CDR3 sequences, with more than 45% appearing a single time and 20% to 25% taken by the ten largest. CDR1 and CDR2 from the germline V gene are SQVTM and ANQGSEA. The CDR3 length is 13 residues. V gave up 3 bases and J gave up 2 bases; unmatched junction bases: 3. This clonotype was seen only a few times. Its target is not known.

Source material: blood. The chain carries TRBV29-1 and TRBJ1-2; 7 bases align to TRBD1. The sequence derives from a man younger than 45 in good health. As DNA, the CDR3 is TGCAGCGTTGAGGTCAGGGGGAACTATGGCTACACCTTC. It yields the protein CSVEVRGNYGYTF.